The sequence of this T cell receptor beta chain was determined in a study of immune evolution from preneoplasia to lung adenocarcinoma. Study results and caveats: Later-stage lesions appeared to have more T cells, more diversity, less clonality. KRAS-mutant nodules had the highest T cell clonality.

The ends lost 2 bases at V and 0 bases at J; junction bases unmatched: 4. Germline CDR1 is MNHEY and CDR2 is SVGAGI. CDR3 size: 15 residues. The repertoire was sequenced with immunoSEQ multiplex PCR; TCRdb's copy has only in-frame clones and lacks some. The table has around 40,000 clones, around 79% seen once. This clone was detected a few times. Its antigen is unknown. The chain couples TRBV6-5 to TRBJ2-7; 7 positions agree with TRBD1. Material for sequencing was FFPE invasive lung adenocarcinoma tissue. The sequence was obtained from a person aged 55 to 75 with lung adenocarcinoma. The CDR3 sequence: CASSYGTVPSYEQYF. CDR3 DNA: TGTGCCAGCAGTTACGGGACAGTGCCCTCCTACGAGCAGTACTTC.